These 5 T cell receptor beta chains were all obtained from the same sample, sequenced in a study of T cells expressing NK-cell markers. TCRdb re-called the 5' RACE reads and gives one entry per CDR3 protein, without DNA. The table counts about 260,000 distinct CDR3 sequences; about 4.2% lies in the top ten. What was sequenced was blood T cells: a sorted CD56 or NKG2C T cell subset, CD4+ or CD8+ T cells, or bulk PBMC T cells (not recorded which). The receptors come from a woman between 18 and 70 years old in good health.

The chain recombines TRBV2 with TRBJ1-2; TCRdb calls TRBD1, which cannot be checked without DNA. Germline CDR1 is SNHLY and CDR2 is FYNNEI. There are 12 residues in the CDR3. This CDR3 reads CASSAGNYGYTF.

The chain recombines TRBV18 with TRBJ2-3; TCRdb's assignment of TRBD2 cannot be checked, as there is no DNA. There are 17 residues in the CDR3. The V gene's germline CDR1 is KGHSH and CDR2 LQKENI. CDR3 residues: CASSPPGLAGGADTQYF.

The rearrangement uses TRBV11-3 and TRBJ2-1; the D call from TCRdb, TRBD2, cannot be confirmed without DNA. The CDR3 covers 16 residues. Per the germline V gene, CDR1 is SGHNT and CDR2 is YENEEA. The CDR3 loop reads CASSLGLAGGPGEQFF.

The chain employs TRBV12-3 or TRBV12-4 and TRBJ1-5; TCRdb designates TRBD1, a call that cannot be tested without DNA. This CDR3 region has 14 residues. The CDR3 protein is CASSEQGPNQPQHF.

J is TRBJ1-5 and V is TRBV4-1. Germline V gene lookup returns CDR1 MGHRA and CDR2 YSYEKL. The CDR3 loop spans 16 amino acids. CDR3 sequence reads: CASSQEVVGFSQPQHF.